Shown below are 9 T cell receptor beta chains from a single sample sequenced in a study of shared clonotypes between healthy human individuals. Assay used: immunoSEQ multiplex PCR; TCRdb lists only in-frame clones, some missing. The table lists about 2.4 million clones, approximately 94% of them singletons, with about 0.38% in the top ten. Material for sequencing was naive CD4+ T cells from PBMCs. Subset indicated: CD45RA+ positively selected. These receptors all come from a man aged 18 to 30 in good health. Some clones in this sample may be carry-over from other donors' samples.

This clone was counted a single time. V is TRBV7-6 and J is TRBJ2-1; D is unresolved. Germline V CDR1 and CDR2: SGHVS, FNYEAQ. The ends were cut back, 5 bases at V and 0 bases at J, with 23 bases in the middle. The CDR3 has 19 amino acids. CDR3 DNA sequence: TGTGCCAGCAGCCTCCGACCGTACGAGCTTGTGAGCTCCTACAATGAGCAGTTCTTC. Amino acid sequence: CASSLRPYELVSSYNEQFF.

This clone appeared once. This chain joins TRBV9 and TRBJ2-7; 11 bases are a match to TRBD2. Trimming removed 4 bases from V and 3 bases from J; junction bases left unmatched: 3. The CDR3 length is 14 residues. Germline values: CDR1 SGDLS, CDR2 YYNGEE. The CDR3 spells CASSKGTSGYEQYF. Written as DNA, the CDR3 is TGTGCCAGCAGCAAGGGGACTAGCGGCTACGAGCAGTACTTC.

V usage is TRBV7-9 and J usage is TRBJ1-5, with 7 bases fitting TRBD1. The CDR3 totals 15 residues. V lost 0 bases to trimming and J lost 7 bases; unmatched junction nucleotides: 6. Per germline, CDR1 SEHNR and CDR2 FQNEAQ (reference sequence). The CDR3 is CASSLAGPGGQPQHF. The DNA of the CDR3 is TGTGCCAGCAGCTTAGCAGGGCCAGGGGGACAGCCCCAGCATTTT.

The rearrangement joins TRBV6-6 to TRBJ2-3; tentatively, D is TRBD2 (6 bases). CDR1 is MNHNY and CDR2 is SVGAGI in the germline V gene (reference sequence). The CDR3 has 15 amino acids. Deletions cut 2 bases from V and 1 base from J, with 10 bases between. CDR3 residues: CASSYGIAGTDTQYF. For the CDR3, the DNA is TGTGCCAGCAGTTACGGGATAGCGGGCACAGATACGCAGTATTTT.

The chain has TRBV2 and TRBJ1-5; D unresolved. Looked up from germline, CDR1 is SNHLY and CDR2 is FYNNEI. V lost 6 bases, J lost 5 bases, and 14 bases lay in between. The CDR3 extends over 14 amino acids. The CDR3 DNA reads TGTGCCAGCAGCCCACTTTCGGAAGATCAGCCCCAGCATTTT. As protein: CASSPLSEDQPQHF. Supplemented by reference TRBV2 and TRBJ1-5, the full variable domain reads EPEVTQTPSHQVTQMGQEVILRCVPISNHLYFYWYRQILGQKVEFLVSFYNNEISEKSEIFDDQFSVERPDGSNFTLKIRSTKLEDSAMYFCASSPLSEDQPQHFGDGTRLSIL.

The chain joins TRBV5-1 to TRBJ1-5; D gene uncertain. Germline-derived CDR1 and CDR2 are SGHRS and YFSETQ. This CDR3 has 14 residues. V lost 0 bases and J lost 8, with 12 bases in between. CDR3 sequence reads: CASSLVAGLEPQHF. For the CDR3, the DNA is TGCGCCAGCAGCTTGGTAGCCGGATTGGAGCCCCAGCATTTT.

This chain links TRBV7-3 with TRBJ2-5, with D perhaps matching TRBD1 or TRBD2 (5 bases each). The length of the CDR3 is 15 residues. Germline V gene sequence: CDR1 SGHTA, CDR2 FQGTGA. Trimming removed 0 bases at V and 4 bases at J, with 12 bases between. The CDR3 DNA reads as TGTGCCAGCAGCTTAACAAGAGGGGTAGGAGAGACCCAGTACTTC. It is translated as CASSLTRGVGETQYF.

In this sample, this clone turned up a few times. The chain recombines TRBV18 with TRBJ1-1; a possible D gene is TRBD1 (5 bases). The CDR3 has 13 amino acids. Per germline, CDR1 KGHSH and CDR2 LQKENI. Trimming cost V 5 bases and J 8 bases, with 15 bases left between them. CDR3 bases: TGTGCCAGCTCAGGAACAAGGGACTCCGAAGCTTTCTTT. The encoded protein is CASSGTRDSEAFF.

The rearrangement uses TRBV10-3 and TRBJ2-5, with 16 bases aligning to TRBD2. Germline assignment: CDR1 ENHRY and CDR2 SYGVKD. With V trimmed by 6 bases and J by 1 base, 8 bases remained unmatched. This CDR3 has 18 amino acids. The CDR3 sequence is CAISPGTSGRGSQETQYF. CDR3 sequence (DNA): TGTGCCATCAGCCCCGGGACTAGCGGGAGGGGTAGCCAAGAGACCCAGTACTTC.